The 15 T cell receptor beta chains in this list originate from one sample, sequenced in a study of breast tumors, draining lymph nodes, adjacent tissues. From the multiplex PCR reads, TCRdb called clonotypes with MiXCR, one entry per CDR3 protein. The sample shows about 89,000 distinct CDR3 sequences, around 29% of them seen only once. The lymph nodes were axillary draining lymph nodes from breast cancer patients. The sample taken for sequencing was axillary lymph node tissue. These receptor sequences come from a female donor with breast cancer. Some clones in this sample may be carry-over from other donors' samples.

A remark on this clonotype: This may stem from a read error, because a much larger clone lies one nucleotide away. The V and J genes are TRBV5-1 and TRBJ2-2; TRBD1 aligns across 7 bases. Germline CDR1 reads SGHRS; CDR2 reads YFSETQ. This CDR3 comprises 18 residues. The V segment lost 0 bases and the J segment 3 bases; nucleotides outside the gene matches: 11. CDR3 region: CASSLVATGHSDTGELFF. Written as DNA, the CDR3 is TGCGCCAGCAGCTTGGTCGCGACAGGGCACTCGGACACCGGGGAGCTGTTTTTT. The full variable domain, rest sourced from reference TRBV5-1 and TRBJ2-2, is KAGVTQTPRYLIKTRGQQVTLSCSPISGHRSVSWYQQTPGQGLQFLFEYFSETQRNKGNFPGRFSGRQFSNSRSEMNVSTLELGDSALYLCASSLVATGHSDTGELFFGEGSRLTVL.

The CDR3 reads CASSLGLGGNRDQFF. CDR3 nucleotide sequence: TGCGCCAGCAGCTTGGGACTTGGGGGAAATCGAGACCAGTTCTTC. V usage is TRBV5-1 and J usage is TRBJ2-1; either TRBD1 or TRBD2 may fit D (5 bases each). The germline gives CDR1 SGHRS, CDR2 YFSETQ. This CDR3 region has 15 residues. Trimming shortened V by 0 bases and J by 13 bases, and 20 bases separated the two germline ends.

The sample holds many counts of this clonotype. The V and J genes are TRBV27 and TRBJ2-1, with 14 bases aligning to TRBD2. With 6 bases clipped from V and 6 bases from J, the junction kept 7 bases outside the gene matches. CDR3 length equals 16 residues. The V gene's germline CDR1 is MNHEY and CDR2 SMNVEV (reference sequence). CDR3 bases: TGTGCCAGCAGGGAACCAGGACTAGCGGGAGGCAATGAGCAGTTCTTC. Translation gives CASREPGLAGGNEQFF.

This clonotype was detected many times. This chain connects TRBV14 to TRBJ2-1; 7 bases line up with TRBD1. After removal of 2 bases from V and 7 bases from J, the junction contained 8 bases not matched to a gene. Germline V gene lookup returns CDR1 SGHDN and CDR2 FVKESK. The CDR3 is 15 amino acids. CDR3 nucleotide sequence: TGTGCCAGCAGCCAAAGGGGGCCATGGGGTAATGAGCAGTTCTTC. It is translated as CASSQRGPWGNEQFF.

The V gene is TRBV20-1, the J gene TRBJ1-5; D gene unclear. Trimming took 1 base from V and 6 from J, leaving 7 bases between them. CDR3 length: 12 residues. Germline CDR1 DFQATT, CDR2 SNEGSKA (reference sequence). The CDR3 is CSARVLGQPQHF. In DNA, the CDR3 is TGCAGTGCTAGAGTCCTAGGTCAGCCCCAGCATTTT.

This chain links TRBV6-2 or TRBV6-3 with TRBJ1-1; D unresolved. Germline V gives CDR1 MNHEY, CDR2 SVGEGT. This CDR3 has 15 amino acids. V was cut by 6 bases and J by 1 base, with 15 bases left in between. CDR3: CASRTEAGSNTEAFF. The CDR3 nucleotides are TGTGCCAGCAGAACAGAGGCGGGGTCGAACACTGAAGCTTTCTTT.

There are many counts of this clonotype. This sequence joins TRBV5-1 and TRBJ2-5; 9 nucleotides agree with TRBD2. The CDR3 contains 17 residues. From germline, CDR1 is SGHRS and CDR2 YFSETQ. With 0 bases clipped from V and 1 base from J, the junction kept 7 bases outside the gene matches. The CDR3 sequence is CASSLALMTSGQETQYF. CDR3 in DNA: TGCGCCAGCAGCTTGGCCCTGATGACTAGCGGCCAAGAGACCCAGTACTTC.

This rearrangement joins TRBV29-1 to TRBJ1-2; D unresolved. V dropped 6 bases and J dropped 6 bases, with 14 bases sitting between them. The CDR3 has 12 residues. Germline values: CDR1 SQVTM, CDR2 ANQGSEA. The CDR3 sequence is CSVTQSPDGYTF. CDR3 sequence (DNA): TGCAGCGTGACACAGAGTCCGGATGGCTACACCTTC. The full variable domain, with the rest looked up from reference TRBV29-1 and TRBJ1-2, is SAVISQKPSRDICQRGTSLTIQCQVDSQVTMMFWYRQQPGQSLTLIATANQGSEATYESGFVIDKFPISRPNLTFSTLTVSNMSPEDSSIYLCSVTQSPDGYTFGSGTRLTVV.

The rearrangement links TRBV20-1 to TRBJ2-7; TRBD2 matches 7 bases. The ends lost 6 bases at V and 4 bases at J; junction bases unmatched: 12. The CDR3 covers 14 residues. The germline V gene encodes CDR1 DFQATT and CDR2 SNEGSKA (reference sequence). CDR3 nucleotide sequence: TGCAGTGCGATAGAGGGAGGGCCAGATTACGAGCAGTACTTC. Amino acid sequence: CSAIEGGPDYEQYF.

This clonotype was recorded at least ten times. This chain connects TRBV5-1 to TRBJ1-6, with unresolved D. Germline V gene lookup returns CDR1 SGHRS and CDR2 YFSETQ. The V gene lost 2 bases and the J gene lost 10 bases, with 10 bases spanning the gap. The CDR3 has 13 residues. The CDR3 coding sequence is TGCGCCAGCAGCTTTGGATTGAGCTCACCCCTCCACTTT. Translation: CASSFGLSSPLHF.

The V gene is TRBV6-5, the J gene TRBJ1-2; TRBD1 matches 7 bases. The CDR3 loop spans 14 amino acids. Unmatched junction bases numbered 8, after V lost 6 bases and J lost 4 bases. The germline V gene encodes CDR1 MNHEY and CDR2 SVGAGI. CDR3 in amino acids: CASRYQQGTYGYTF. The CDR3, as DNA: TGTGCCAGCAGATACCAACAGGGGACCTATGGCTACACCTTC.

To note about this clonotype: The junction departs from the called germline gene at one end, perhaps through a read error. The chain carries TRBV5-6 and TRBJ1-1; D is ambiguous. The CDR3 consists of 12 residues. In germline, CDR1 is SGHDT, CDR2 YYEEEE. The CDR3 region is CTSSILNTEAFF. The CDR3 coding sequence is TGCACCAGCAGTATTCTGAACACTGAAGCTTTCTTT.

This clonotype was picked up many times. The J gene is TRBJ2-1, the V gene TRBV12-3 or TRBV12-4; 12 positions match TRBD2. This CDR3 contains 16 residues. Losses at the gene ends were 6 bases for V and 15 bases for J; bases not matched to a gene: 18. CDR3 nucleotide sequence: TGTGCCAGCAGCACTACCTCTAGCGGGAGGGTCATTACCTCGTTCTTC. Its protein is CASSTTSSGRVITSFF.

This clonotype has ten or more counts. The chain combines TRBV20-1 with TRBJ1-1; no clear D. The CDR3 loop spans 13 amino acids. The germline CDR1 and CDR2 sequences are DFQATT and SNEGSKA (reference sequence). Trimming pared 1 base from V and 3 bases from J, leaving 9 bases between. The CDR3 reads CSARAPSYTEAFF. The CDR3 coding sequence is TGCAGTGCTAGAGCCCCCAGCTACACTGAAGCTTTCTTT.

This clonotype appeared many times. The chain couples TRBV6-5 to TRBJ1-5; D gene ambiguous. The V end was cut by 0 bases, the J end by 2 bases, with 8 bases between. The CDR3 runs 15 residues. CDR1 is MNHEY and CDR2 is SVGAGI in the germline V gene. The CDR3 DNA reads as TGTGCCAGCAGTTACTCCGGGCAGCGCAATCAGCCCCAGCATTTT. This codes for CASSYSGQRNQPQHF.